Below, one T cell receptor (beta chain) is given with its context. Antigen unknown. Primers: 60 Vbeta forward and 13 Jbeta reverse. As processed by the authors: The authors later counted about 80 million unique TCR beta chains, some 11 million of them shared. Libraries were prepared by immunoSEQ multiplex PCR; TCRdb keeps only in-frame clonotypes and omits some of them. V and J calls and clone size follow that table, whereas D and trimming were derived from the DNA. In the table there are some 150,000 clones, around 70% of which are singletons. The data are from a study of cytomegalovirus exposure and HLA in healthy donors. Study findings and constraints: Most TCR sequences were seen very rarely across donors, but some public TCRs occurred in many. Testing in vitro showed a few CMV-associated chains specific for CMV antigens.

The sequence was collected from a woman aged 25 to 39 in good health and CMV-seronegative. Sequencing was done on a sample of PBMCs.

The CDR3 loop is CASSETGTNNEQFF. In nucleotides, the CDR3 is TGTGCCAGCAGTGAGACAGGGACAAACAATGAGCAGTTCTTC. V gene TRBV2 combines with J gene TRBJ2-1; TRBD1 matches at 7 bases. V lost 3 bases to trimming and J lost 5 bases; unmatched junction nucleotides: 4. The length of the CDR3 is 14 residues. CDR1 is SNHLY, CDR2 FYNNEI, per germline.